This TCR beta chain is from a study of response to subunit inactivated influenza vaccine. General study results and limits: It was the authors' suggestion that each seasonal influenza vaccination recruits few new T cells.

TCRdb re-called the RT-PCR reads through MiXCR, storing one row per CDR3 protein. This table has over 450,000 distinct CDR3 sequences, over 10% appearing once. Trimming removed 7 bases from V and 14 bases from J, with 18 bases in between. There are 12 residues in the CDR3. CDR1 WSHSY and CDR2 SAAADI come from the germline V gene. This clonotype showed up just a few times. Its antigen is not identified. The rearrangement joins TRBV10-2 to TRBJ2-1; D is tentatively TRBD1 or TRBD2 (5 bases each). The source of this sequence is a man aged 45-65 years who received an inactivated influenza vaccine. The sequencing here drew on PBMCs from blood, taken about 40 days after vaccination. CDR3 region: CASTKNRDAEFF. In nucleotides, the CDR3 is TGCGCCAGCACAAAGAACCGGGACGCGGAGTTCTTC.